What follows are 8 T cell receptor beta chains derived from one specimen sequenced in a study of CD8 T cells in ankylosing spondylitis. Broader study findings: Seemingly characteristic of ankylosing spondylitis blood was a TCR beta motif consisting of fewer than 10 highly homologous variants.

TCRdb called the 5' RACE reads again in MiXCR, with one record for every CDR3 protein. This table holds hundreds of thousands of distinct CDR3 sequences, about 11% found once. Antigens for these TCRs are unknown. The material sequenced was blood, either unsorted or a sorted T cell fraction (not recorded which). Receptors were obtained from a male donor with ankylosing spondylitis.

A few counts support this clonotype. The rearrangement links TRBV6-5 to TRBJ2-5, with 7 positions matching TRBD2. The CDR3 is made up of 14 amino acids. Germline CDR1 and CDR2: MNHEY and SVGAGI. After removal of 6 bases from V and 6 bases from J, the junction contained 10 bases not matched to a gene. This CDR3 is CASRYLAEGKTQYF. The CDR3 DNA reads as TGTGCCAGCAGGTACCTAGCGGAAGGAAAGACCCAGTACTTC.

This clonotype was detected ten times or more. CDR3 region: CASSLSTGRTYEQYF. The DNA of the CDR3 is TGCGCCAGCAGCTTATCGACAGGGAGGACCTACGAGCAGTACTTC. The chain is built from TRBV5-1 and TRBJ2-7; D is possibly TRBD1 (7 bases). Germline CDR1 and CDR2: SGHRS and YFSETQ. V was clipped by 2 bases and J by 2 bases, with 14 bases between them. The CDR3 covers 15 residues.

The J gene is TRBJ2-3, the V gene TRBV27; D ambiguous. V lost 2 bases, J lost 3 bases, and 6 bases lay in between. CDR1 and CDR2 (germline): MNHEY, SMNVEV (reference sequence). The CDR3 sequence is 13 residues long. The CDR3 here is CASSLRWTDTQYF. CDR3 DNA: TGTGCCAGCAGTTTAAGGTGGACAGATACGCAGTATTTT.

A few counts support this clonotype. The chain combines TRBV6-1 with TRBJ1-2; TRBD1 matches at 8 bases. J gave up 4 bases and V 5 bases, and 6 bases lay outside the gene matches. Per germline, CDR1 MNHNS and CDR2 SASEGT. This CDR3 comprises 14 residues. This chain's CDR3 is CASSRRQGLYGYTF. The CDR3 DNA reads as TGTGCCAGCAGTAGGAGACAGGGGCTCTATGGCTACACCTTC.

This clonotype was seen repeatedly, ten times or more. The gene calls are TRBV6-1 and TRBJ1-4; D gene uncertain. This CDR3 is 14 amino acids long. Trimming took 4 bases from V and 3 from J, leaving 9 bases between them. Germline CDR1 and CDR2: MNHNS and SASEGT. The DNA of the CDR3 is TGTGCCAGCAGTGGGCAGAGCTCTAATGAAAAACTGTTTTTT. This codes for CASSGQSSNEKLFF.

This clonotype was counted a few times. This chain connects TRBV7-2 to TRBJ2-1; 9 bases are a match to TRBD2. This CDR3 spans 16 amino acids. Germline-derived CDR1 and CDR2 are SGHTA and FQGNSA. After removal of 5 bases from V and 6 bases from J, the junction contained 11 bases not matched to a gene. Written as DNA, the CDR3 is TGTGCCAGCAGCCCTTGGGCGGGAGGGGCTGGCAATGAGCAGTTCTTC. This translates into CASSPWAGGAGNEQFF.

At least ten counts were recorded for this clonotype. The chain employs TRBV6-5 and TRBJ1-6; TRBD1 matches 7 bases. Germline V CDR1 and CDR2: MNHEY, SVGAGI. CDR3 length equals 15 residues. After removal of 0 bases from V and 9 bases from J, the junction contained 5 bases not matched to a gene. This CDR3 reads CASSYSRQGVSPLHF. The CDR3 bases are TGTGCCAGCAGTTACTCAAGACAGGGAGTTTCACCCCTCCACTTT.

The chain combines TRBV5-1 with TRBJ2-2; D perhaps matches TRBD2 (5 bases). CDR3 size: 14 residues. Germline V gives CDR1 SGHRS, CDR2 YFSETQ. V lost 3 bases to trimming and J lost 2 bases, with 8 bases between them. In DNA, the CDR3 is TGCGCCAGCAGCTCGGGAAAAAACACCGGGGAGCTGTTTTTT. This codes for CASSSGKNTGELFF.